This entry lists 4 T cell receptor beta chains sequenced from one sample in a study of naive and memory T cell subsets. Regarding the study as a whole: A few larger clonotypes appeared in naive repertoires, especially CD8, possibly memory cells re-expressing CD45RA.

The beta constant-region primer was an equimolar mix of two oligonucleotides covering TRBC1 and TRBC2. The ligated cDNA underwent four PCR rounds using SP2 and nested alpha and beta constant-region primers. A single record per CDR3 protein comes from TCRdb applying MiXCR to the UMI-ligation and nested PCR reads. In the table there are about 150,000 distinct CDR3 sequences, under 25% of which are singletons. Their target antigens are unknown. The sequenced sample consisted of naive CD4+ T cells from blood. Receptors originate from a human donor in good health.

The genes are TRBV6-6 and TRBJ2-1; 13 bases agree with TRBD2. The CDR3 length is 13 residues. Germline V lookup: CDR1 MNHNY, CDR2 SVGAGI (reference sequence). The ends lost 6 bases at V and 10 bases at J; junction bases unmatched: 3. The CDR3 spells CASRETSGREQFF. The CDR3 region has the DNA TGTGCCAGCAGAGAGACTAGCGGGAGGGAGCAGTTCTTC.

This clonotype has at least ten counts. The chain employs TRBV6-5 and TRBJ2-3; D is unresolved. The V and J ends lost 3 bases and 1 base respectively, with 11 bases between them. The CDR3 length is 15 residues. Per germline, CDR1 MNHEY and CDR2 SVGAGI. The CDR3 region is CASSYQGRGTDTQYF. The CDR3 DNA reads as TGTGCCAGCAGTTATCAAGGCAGAGGCACAGATACGCAGTATTTT.

The DNA for the CDR3 is TGTGCCAGCAGGAAACCAGGGAAGGAGACCCAGTACTTC. Residues: CASRKPGKETQYF. This rearrangement joins TRBV12-3 or TRBV12-4 to TRBJ2-5; tentatively, D is TRBD1 (5 bases). The CDR3 consists of 13 residues. V gave up 6 bases and J gave up 5 bases, with 13 bases separating them.

V usage is TRBV9 and J usage is TRBJ2-6; D not resolved. This CDR3 is 13 amino acids long. Germline CDR1 is SGDLS and CDR2 is YYNGEE. The V gene lost 8 bases and the J gene lost 4 bases, with 10 bases spanning the gap. CDR3 residues: CASGPTGANVLTF. The CDR3 bases are TGTGCCAGTGGGCCCACCGGGGCCAACGTCCTGACTTTC.